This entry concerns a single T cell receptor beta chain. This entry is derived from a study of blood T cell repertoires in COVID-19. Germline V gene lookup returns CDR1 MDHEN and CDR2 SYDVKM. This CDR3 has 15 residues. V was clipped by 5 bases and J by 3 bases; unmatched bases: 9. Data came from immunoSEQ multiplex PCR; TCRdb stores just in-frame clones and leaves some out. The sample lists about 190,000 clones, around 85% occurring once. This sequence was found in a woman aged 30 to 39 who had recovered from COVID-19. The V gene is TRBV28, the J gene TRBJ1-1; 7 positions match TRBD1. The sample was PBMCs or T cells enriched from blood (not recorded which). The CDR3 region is CASSPPTGLHTEAFF. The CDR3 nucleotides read TGTGCCAGCAGTCCGCCGACAGGGTTGCACACTGAAGCTTTCTTT.